Listed here are 3 T cell receptor beta chains from one sample, sequenced in a study of circulating and synovial CD4+ cells in juvenile arthritis. Produced via immunoSEQ multiplex PCR; TCRdb's table is partial and in-frame only. Counted here are over 11,000 clones, around 80% occurring once; the ten biggest clones make up 3.6%. The sequenced sample was CD4+ T cells from synovial fluid. The origin of the receptors is a human patient with juvenile idiopathic arthritis. Some clones in this sample may be carry-over from other donors' samples.

The chain's CDR3 is CASSGTTGMEETQYF. CDR3 bases: TGTGCCAGCAGCGGGACTACCGGGATGGAAGAGACCCAGTACTTC. The rearrangement joins TRBV9 to TRBJ2-5; maybe TRBD2 (6 bases). The CDR3 totals 15 residues. V lost 3 bases, J lost 3 bases, and 15 bases lay in between. Germline-derived CDR1 and CDR2 are SGDLS and YYNGEE.

V is TRBV5-4 and J is TRBJ1-1; 11 bases agree with TRBD1. Germline V gives CDR1 SGHNT, CDR2 YYREEE (reference sequence). The CDR3 is 16 residues long. V shed 5 bases and J 6 bases; nucleotides not matched to a gene: 12. The CDR3 loop reads CASSRGSGGQGAEAFF. The CDR3 DNA sequence: TGTGCCAGCAGTAGGGGTTCCGGGGGACAGGGGGCTGAAGCTTTCTTT.

The chain combines TRBV6-1 with TRBJ2-7, with D possibly matching TRBD2 (6 bases). Germline V gene data show CDR1 as MNHNS and CDR2 as SASEGT. This CDR3 is built from 13 residues. This chain's CDR3 is CATGGGLSYEQYF. The CDR3 region has the DNA TGTGCTACCGGGGGAGGTTTGTCCTACGAGCAGTACTTC.